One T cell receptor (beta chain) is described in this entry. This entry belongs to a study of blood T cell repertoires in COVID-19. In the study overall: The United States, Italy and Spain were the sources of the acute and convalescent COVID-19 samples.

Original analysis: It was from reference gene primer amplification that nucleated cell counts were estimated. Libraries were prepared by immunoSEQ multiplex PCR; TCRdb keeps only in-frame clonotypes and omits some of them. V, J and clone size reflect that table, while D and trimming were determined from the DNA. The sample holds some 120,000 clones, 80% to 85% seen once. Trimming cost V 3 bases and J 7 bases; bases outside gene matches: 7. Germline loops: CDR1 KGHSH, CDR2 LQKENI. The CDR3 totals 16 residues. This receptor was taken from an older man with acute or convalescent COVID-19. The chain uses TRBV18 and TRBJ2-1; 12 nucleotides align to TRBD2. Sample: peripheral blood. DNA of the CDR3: TGTGCCAGCTCACCCCGGGCTAGCGGGGGGGCAAATGAGCAGTTCTTC. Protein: CASSPRASGGANEQFF. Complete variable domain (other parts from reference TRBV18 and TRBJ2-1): NAGVMQNPRHLVRRRGQEARLRCSPMKGHSHVYWYRQLPEEGLKFMVYLQKENIIDESGMPKERFSAEFPKEGPSILRIQQVVRGDSAAYFCASSPRASGGANEQFFGPGTRLTVL.